The 18 T cell receptor beta chains in this list originate from one sample, sequenced in a study of blood T cell repertoires in COVID-19 (dated by TCRdb to between 2020 and 2021). Receptor libraries were prepared by the immunoSEQ multiplex PCR assay. TCRdb re-hosts the immuneACCESS table, in-frame sequences only. Its copies lack some clones; in the studies checked, an unresolved V gene accounts for under half of them, and the cause for the rest is not known. The sample table lists some 200,000 clones, about four fifths of them with a count of one. The top ten hold 7.5% of the sample. Sequencing was done on a sample of PBMCs or T cells enriched from blood (not recorded which). Source of these receptors: a man aged 35-49 years who had recovered from COVID-19.

This clone appeared many times. The chain is built from TRBV2 and TRBJ2-1; 10 nucleotides match TRBD2. Germline V gene sequence: CDR1 SNHLY, CDR2 FYNNEI. V was pared by 6 bases and J by 5 bases, with 7 bases of the junction left unmatched. CDR3 length equals 15 residues. The CDR3, as DNA: TGTGCCAGCAGATGGGGAACTAGCGGGAACAATGAGCAGTTCTTC. Translating gives CASRWGTSGNNEQFF.

The V and J genes are TRBV30 and TRBJ1-1; no clear D gene. Germline CDR1 and CDR2: GTSNPN and SVGIG (reference sequence). V was pared by 4 bases and J by 2 bases, with 11 bases between. CDR3 size: 13 residues. The CDR3 here is CAWTPGANTEAFF. The CDR3, as DNA: TGTGCCTGGACCCCGGGAGCCAACACTGAAGCTTTCTTT.

The chain is built from TRBV19 and TRBJ1-2; 8 nucleotides match TRBD1. The J segment lost 3 bases and the V segment lost 7 bases, leaving 13 bases of the junction unmatched. Germline CDR1 reads LNHDA; CDR2 reads SQIVND (reference sequence). The CDR3 contains 16 residues. The DNA of the CDR3 is TGTGCCAGTACCCGCCGGGACAGGCGGAGCTACTATGGCTACACCTTC. It yields the protein CASTRRDRRSYYGYTF.

This clone came up a few times. V gene TRBV11-2 combines with J gene TRBJ1-1, with D possibly matching TRBD1 (6 bases). The CDR3 has 14 residues. CDR1 is SGHAT, CDR2 FQNNGV, per germline. V lost 1 base, J lost 0 bases, and 6 bases lay in between. The CDR3 sequence is CASSLAGVNTEAFF. The CDR3 nucleotides read TGTGCCAGCAGCTTAGCAGGGGTGAACACTGAAGCTTTCTTT.

The chain couples TRBV28 to TRBJ1-2, with TRBD1 matching 8 bases. The germline V gene encodes CDR1 MDHEN and CDR2 SYDVKM. The CDR3 loop spans 14 amino acids. J lost 5 bases, V lost 6 bases, and 8 bases had no gene match. DNA of the CDR3: TGTGCCAGCAGACGGAGACAGGGGTGGTATGGCTACACCTTC. Protein: CASRRRQGWYGYTF.

V usage is TRBV4-1 and J usage is TRBJ1-2; D is perhaps TRBD1 (5 bases). This CDR3 spans 15 amino acids. Trimming shortened V by 0 bases and J by 5 bases, and 13 bases separated the two germline ends. Germline V gives CDR1 MGHRA, CDR2 YSYEKL. CDR3 in amino acids: CASSQEPTGEYGYTF. The CDR3 coding sequence is TGCGCCAGCAGCCAAGAGCCCACAGGTGAATATGGCTACACCTTC.

This clone was seen more than once but under ten times. V gene TRBV29-1 combines with J gene TRBJ2-6; no firm D call. The CDR3 runs 13 residues. V dropped 7 bases and J dropped 0 bases, with 7 bases sitting between them. The V gene's germline CDR1 is SQVTM and CDR2 ANQGSEA. The CDR3 here is CSARDSGANVLTF. CDR3 DNA: TGCAGCGCCCGAGACTCTGGGGCCAACGTCCTGACTTTC.

The DNA of the CDR3 is TGTGCCAGCAGCCTGGGACAGGGGGCAACCGGGGAGCTGTTTTTT. Its protein is CASSLGQGATGELFF. V usage is TRBV28 and J usage is TRBJ2-2; 12 nucleotides line up with TRBD1. The CDR3 contains 15 residues. Germline values: CDR1 MDHEN, CDR2 SYDVKM. The V segment lost 6 bases and the J segment 5 bases; nucleotides outside the gene matches: 4.

This rearrangement joins TRBV7-9 to TRBJ2-5; D may be TRBD2 (7 bases). Trimming pared 1 base from V and 1 base from J, leaving 13 bases between. Germline CDR1 reads SEHNR; CDR2 reads FQNEAQ (reference sequence). The CDR3 sequence is 16 residues long. This CDR3 reads CASSLVAGALQETQYF. The CDR3, as DNA: TGTGCCAGCAGCTTAGTGGCGGGGGCCCTCCAAGAGACCCAGTACTTC.

This clone was observed a handful of times. The CDR3 DNA follows: TGTGCCAGCAGCCAGGCCAGCACCGGGGAGCTGTTTTTT. Its translation is CASSQASTGELFF. The chain recombines TRBV3-1 (or the pseudogene TRBV3-2) with TRBJ2-2; D is unresolved. The CDR3 is 13 residues long. The germline CDR1 and CDR2 sequences are LGHDT and YNNKEL (reference sequence). The V end was cut by 3 bases, the J end by 4 bases, with 6 bases between.

The chain combines TRBV18 with TRBJ2-3; TRBD1 matches at 8 bases. Germline V gives CDR1 KGHSH, CDR2 LQKENI. The CDR3 runs 14 residues. V trimming: 3 bases; J trimming: 3 bases; junction bases outside the gene matches: 2. CDR3 sequence: CASSPTGGTDTQYF. The CDR3 coding sequence is TGTGCCAGCTCACCTACAGGGGGTACAGATACGCAGTATTTT.

The V call is TRBV29-1, the J call TRBJ1-2, with 8 bases fitting TRBD1. CDR3 length: 13 amino acids. CDR1 and CDR2 (germline): SQVTM, ANQGSEA. The trim removed 6 bases at V and 5 bases at J, leaving 8 bases unmatched. Written as DNA, the CDR3 is TGCAGCGTCCTTGGACAGGGCCTTTATGGCTACACCTTC. Its protein is CSVLGQGLYGYTF.

This clone was detected only once. This chain joins TRBV7-2 and TRBJ1-2, with D unclear. The V gene lost 6 bases and the J gene lost 0 bases, with 8 bases spanning the gap. Germline CDR1 and CDR2: SGHTA and FQGNSA. The CDR3 sequence is 13 residues long. CDR3 residues: CASRANSNYGYTF. The CDR3 region has the DNA TGTGCCAGCAGAGCCAATTCTAACTATGGCTACACCTTC. Based on the CDR3 plus reference TRBV7-2 and TRBJ1-2, the full variable domain is GAGVSQSPSNKVTEKGKDVELRCDPISGHTALYWYRQSLGQGLEFLIYFQGNSAPDKSGLPSDRFSAERTGGSVSTLTIQRTQQEDSAVYLCASRANSNYGYTFGSGTRLTVV.

The chain is built from TRBV7-9 and TRBJ1-6; possibly TRBD1 for D (5 bases). Trimming shortened V by 5 bases and J by 1 base, and 15 bases separated the two germline ends. Germline V gene sequence: CDR1 SEHNR, CDR2 FQNEAQ (reference sequence). This CDR3 comprises 17 residues. The CDR3 reads CASSPWGGMSYNSPLHF. The CDR3 DNA reads TGTGCCAGCAGCCCCTGGGGGGGAATGTCCTATAATTCACCCCTCCACTTT.

This chain connects TRBV2 to TRBJ2-2; 7 positions match TRBD2. The germline V gene has CDR1 SNHLY and CDR2 FYNNEI. The V gene end was trimmed by 8 bases and the J gene end by 1 base; junction bases not matched to a gene: 7. The CDR3 runs 15 residues. The CDR3 reads CASGRDALNTGELFF. Here the CDR3 DNA reads TGTGCCAGCGGGAGGGACGCACTGAACACCGGGGAGCTGTTTTTT.

The chain carries TRBV2 and TRBJ2-1, with 7 bases aligning to TRBD1. Unmatched junction bases numbered 3, after V lost 4 bases and J lost 0 bases. The CDR3 totals 15 residues. Germline lookup yields CDR1 SNHLY and CDR2 FYNNEI. This CDR3 reads CASSVEGASYNEQFF. CDR3 bases: TGTGCCAGCAGTGTAGAGGGGGCCTCCTACAATGAGCAGTTCTTC.

J is TRBJ1-1 and V is TRBV2, with D perhaps TRBD1 (6 bases). Germline assignment: CDR1 SNHLY and CDR2 FYNNEI. V lost 2 bases and J 10 bases, leaving 14 bases between the germline ends. This CDR3 is 13 amino acids long. The CDR3, as DNA: TGTGCCAGCAGTGAAAAATGGGGGCCGCGAGCTTTCTTT. Encoded protein: CASSEKWGPRAFF.

The chain combines TRBV10-3 with TRBJ1-5, with 9 bases identical to TRBD1. The CDR3 contains 17 residues. Trimming took 2 bases from V and 0 from J; bases not matched to a gene: 5. Germline loops: CDR1 ENHRY, CDR2 SYGVKD. The CDR3 loop reads CAISEGTGWNSNQPQHF. For the CDR3, the DNA is TGTGCCATCAGTGAGGGGACAGGGTGGAATAGCAATCAGCCCCAGCATTTT.